This T cell receptor beta chain appears in the sequencing data of a study of OX40 agonist ivuxolimab in advanced cancers. The germline CDR1 and CDR2 sequences are PRHDT and FYEKMQ (reference sequence). V shed 5 bases and J 9 bases; nucleotides not matched to a gene: 14. The CDR3 extends over 16 amino acids. Generated by immunoSEQ multiplex PCR, the TCRdb table keeps only in-frame clones and is missing some. The table has under 30,000 clones, 85% to 95% seen once. This sequence originates from an adult with an advanced solid tumor such as melanoma, head and neck, liver or kidney cancer. The sequencing used CD4+ or CD8+ T cells sorted from blood, collected in a trial of the OX40 agonist ivuxolimab. This chain uses TRBV13 with TRBJ2-1; 9 bases align to TRBD2. The CDR3 here is CASSHQGTSYGLEQFF. The CDR3 DNA reads TGTGCCAGCAGCCACCAAGGGACTAGCTACGGACTTGAGCAGTTCTTC.